The 18 T cell receptor beta chains below all came from one sample that was sequenced in a study of blood T cells in healthy people across ages. Sample-barcoded 5' priming and a J-beta primer mix drove a second PCR of about 6 to 12 cycles. TCRdb reprocessed the 5' RACE reads with MiXCR, giving one entry per CDR3 protein. In the table there are more than 800,000 distinct CDR3 sequences, roughly 45% of which are singletons. The sequenced sample was blood. Receptor source: a woman aged 60-75 years in good health.

The CDR3 DNA sequence: TGTGCCAGCAGCGCGGTCGCGGGAGAGACCCAGTACTTC. As protein: CASSAVAGETQYF. The chain couples TRBV4-2 to TRBJ2-5; possible D gene TRBD2, 5 bases. There are 13 residues in the CDR3. Germline lookup yields CDR1 LGHNA and CDR2 YNFKEQ. V was shortened by 5 bases and J by 4 bases, with 11 bases between the two germline ends.

V is TRBV27 and J is TRBJ2-7; D gene ambiguous. There are 19 residues in the CDR3. Per the germline V gene, CDR1 is MNHEY and CDR2 is SMNVEV (reference sequence). V shed 5 bases and J shed 0 bases, with 26 bases lying between them. CDR3 nucleotides: TGTGCCAGCAGTGCTCATGGCCCTCAGGTGTTACTTAGCTCCTACGAGCAGTACTTC. This gives the protein CASSAHGPQVLLSSYEQYF.

This clonotype was detected only once. A much larger clone differs by one base, so this may be a read error. The chain uses TRBV7-2 and TRBJ2-7; D not certain. This CDR3 comprises 14 residues. Germline V gene sequence: CDR1 SGHTA, CDR2 FQGNSA. The V end was cut by 5 bases, the J end by 2 bases, with 13 bases between. The CDR3 DNA reads as TGTGCCAGCAGCCCGGTGGTCAGGACCTACGAGCAGTACTTC. The encoded protein is CASSPVVRTYEQYF.

The chain joins TRBV20-1 to TRBJ1-5, with D unresolved. This CDR3 has 16 amino acids. V was clipped by 3 bases and J by 7 bases, with 22 bases between them. CDR1 is DFQATT, CDR2 SNEGSKA, per germline (reference sequence). This CDR3 is CSASLRGSVGQQPQHF. The CDR3 DNA reads as TGCAGTGCTAGTTTACGAGGGTCCGTAGGGCAACAGCCCCAGCATTTT.

The rearrangement links TRBV7-2 to TRBJ2-1, with D perhaps TRBD2 (5 bases). Trimming took 2 bases from V and 8 from J, leaving 13 bases between them. The CDR3 consists of 14 residues. The germline gives CDR1 SGHTA, CDR2 FQGNSA. In DNA, the CDR3 is TGTGCCAGCAGCTTACAGCTCCGGGGTGATGAGCAGTTCTTC. As protein: CASSLQLRGDEQFF.

At least ten counts were recorded for this clonotype. V is TRBV25-1 and J is TRBJ2-6; the D is unclear. The CDR3 spans 18 residues. The V and J ends lost 4 bases and 0 bases respectively, with 16 bases between them. Germline CDR1 reads MGHDK; CDR2 reads SYGVNS. The CDR3 nucleotides are TGTGCCAGCAGTGCGTCACGGGCAGGAGTCTCTGGGGCCAACGTCCTGACTTTC. This gives the protein CASSASRAGVSGANVLTF. The variable domain in full, completed from reference TRBV25-1 and TRBJ2-6, reads EADIYQTPRYLVIGTGKKITLECSQTMGHDKMYWYQQDPGMELHLIHYSYGVNSTEKGDLSSESTVSRIRTEHFPLTLESARPSHTSQYLCASSASRAGVSGANVLTFGAGSRLTVL.

The chain uses TRBV27 and TRBJ1-2; D is undetermined. In germline, CDR1 is MNHEY, CDR2 SMNVEV (reference sequence). The CDR3 covers 13 residues. Trimming shortened V by 2 bases and J by 6 bases, and 10 bases separated the two germline ends. CDR3 amino acids: CASSLTRRDGYTF. Written as DNA, the CDR3 is TGTGCCAGCAGTTTAACAAGGAGGGATGGCTACACCTTC.

The CDR3 region is CASRLGLAATHEQYF. Here the CDR3 DNA reads TGTGCCAGCAGACTTGGACTAGCGGCGACCCACGAGCAGTACTTC. The genes are TRBV28 and TRBJ2-4, with 10 bases matching TRBD2. The J call may be in error: the DNA end matches TRBJ2-7 better. This CDR3 is built from 15 residues. In germline, CDR1 is MDHEN, CDR2 SYDVKM.

The chain combines TRBV20-1 with TRBJ2-1; D not certain. Germline CDR1 and CDR2: DFQATT and SNEGSKA (reference sequence). The CDR3 is 11 residues long. The CDR3 here is CIAQFFNEQFF. The CDR3 DNA reads TGCATTGCCCAGTTCTTTAATGAGCAGTTCTTC.

The chain links TRBV9 to TRBJ1-1; the D is unclear. Germline values: CDR1 SGDLS, CDR2 YYNGEE. The length of the CDR3 is 13 residues. Trimming stripped 6 bases from V and 6 bases from J, with 15 bases between. Here the CDR3 reads CASNREGRAEAFF. The CDR3 coding sequence is TGTGCCAGCAATCGGGAAGGCCGCGCTGAAGCTTTCTTT. Together with reference TRBV9 and TRBJ1-1, the CDR3 gives the full variable domain: DSGVTQTPKHLITATGQRVTLRCSPRSGDLSVYWYQQSLDQGLQFLIQYYNGEERAKGNILERFSAQQFPDLHSELNLSSLELGDSALYFCASNREGRAEAFFGQGTRLTVV.

This chain's CDR3 is CASRGDTRKGNIQYF. CDR3 DNA sequence: TGTGCCAGCAGAGGGGACACTAGGAAGGGAAACATTCAGTACTTC. The V and J genes are TRBV6-1 and TRBJ2-4; weak D call: TRBD1 (6 bases). Germline V CDR1 and CDR2: MNHNS, SASEGT. V was clipped by 6 bases and J by 6 bases, with 18 bases between them. The CDR3 has 15 amino acids.

This clonotype has a handful of counts. The V and J genes are TRBV5-5 and TRBJ2-7, with 14 bases fitting TRBD2. The J segment lost 6 bases and the V segment lost 0 bases, leaving 8 bases of the junction unmatched. Per germline, CDR1 SGHKS and CDR2 YYEKEE (reference sequence). There are 17 residues in the CDR3. CDR3 loop: CASSLDPGLAGVGEQYF. The CDR3 DNA sequence: TGTGCCAGCAGCTTGGACCCGGGACTAGCGGGAGTCGGCGAGCAGTACTTC.

The chain joins TRBV3-1 to TRBJ1-5; 8 bases are shared with TRBD1. The germline V gene encodes CDR1 LGHDT and CDR2 YNNKEL (reference sequence). Trimming cost V 1 base and J 2 bases; bases outside gene matches: 7. The CDR3 covers 17 residues. The CDR3 loop is CASSQGYRGIGNQPQHF. Here the CDR3 DNA reads TGTGCCAGCAGCCAAGGCTACAGGGGGATAGGCAATCAGCCCCAGCATTTT.

This clonotype has only a few counts. The chain uses TRBV10-3 and TRBJ2-7, with TRBD1 matching over 9 bases. V dropped 0 bases and J dropped 5; count of bases not matched to a gene: 5. The CDR3 contains 15 residues. Germline V gene data show CDR1 as ENHRY and CDR2 as SYGVKD. The CDR3 here is CAISESGTGIDEQYF. CDR3 coding DNA: TGTGCCATCAGTGAGTCCGGGACAGGGATAGACGAGCAGTACTTC.

The chain is built from TRBV3-1 and TRBJ2-7, with 8 bases identical to TRBD1. Germline V gives CDR1 LGHDT, CDR2 YNNKEL (reference sequence). There are 17 residues in the CDR3. Trimming removed 0 bases from V and 2 bases from J; junction bases left unmatched: 9. The CDR3 reads CASSQDETGVLAYEQYF. The CDR3 DNA is TGTGCCAGCAGCCAAGATGAGACAGGGGTTTTAGCCTACGAGCAGTACTTC.

This clonotype was seen a few times. The chain is built from TRBV27 and TRBJ2-1; no definite D call. CDR3 length: 13 amino acids. Trimming pared 5 bases from V and 5 bases from J, leaving 10 bases between. CDR1 and CDR2 from the germline V gene are MNHEY and SMNVEV (reference sequence). The CDR3 nucleotides are TGTGCCAGCAGTGACTTCCGTAACAATGAGCAGTTCTTC. This codes for CASSDFRNNEQFF.

The J gene is TRBJ2-4, the V gene TRBV9; 8 nucleotides align to TRBD2. The J call is doubtful: the DNA matches TRBJ2-7 better. This CDR3 region has 14 residues. Germline lookup yields CDR1 SGDLS and CDR2 YYNGEE. CDR3 sequence (DNA): TGTGCCAGCAACCCTCGCAGCGGGAGTAGCGAGCAGTACTTC. Its translation is CASNPRSGSSEQYF.

This sequence joins TRBV15 and TRBJ2-2; 7 bases align to TRBD1. The CDR3 covers 14 residues. Germline CDR1 LNHNV, CDR2 YYDKDF (reference sequence). The junction had 4 bases not matched to a gene; V was cut back by 5 bases and J by 4 bases. The CDR3, as DNA: TGTGCCACCAGCCGGGACAGCCGCACCGGGGAGCTGTTTTTT. Translation: CATSRDSRTGELFF. Supplemented by reference TRBV15 and TRBJ2-2, the full variable domain reads DAMVIQNPRYQVTQFGKPVTLSCSQTLNHNVMYWYQQKSSQAPKLLFHYYDKDFNNEADTPDNFQSRRPNTSFCFLDIRSPGLGDTAMYLCATSRDSRTGELFFGEGSRLTVL.